This T cell receptor beta chain was documented in a study of shared clonotypes between healthy human individuals. The V segment lost 4 bases and the J segment 6 bases; nucleotides outside the gene matches: 5. Germline assignment: CDR1 LNHDA and CDR2 SQIVND (reference sequence). CDR3 size: 15 residues. At the deep level, the assay was run. Ten immunoSEQ deep assay plates were used by the authors to sequence unsorted PBMC DNA. Using immunoSEQ multiplex PCR, the repertoire was profiled, and TCRdb retains in-frame clones only, with some absent. The sample has hundreds of thousands of clones, 70% to 80% seen once.

This receptor was taken from a woman in her thirties or forties in good health. Some clones in this sample may be carry-over from other donors' samples. The genes are TRBV19 and TRBJ2-1, with TRBD2 identical over 11 bases. The sample comprised PBMCs. The chain's CDR3 is CASSKLAGVINEQFF. CDR3 bases: TGTGCCAGTAGTAAACTAGCGGGAGTTATCAATGAGCAGTTCTTC. Combining the CDR3 with reference TRBV19 and TRBJ2-1 gives the whole variable domain DGGITQSPKYLFRKEGQNVTLSCEQNLNHDAMYWYRQDPGQGLRLIYYSQIVNDFQKGDIAEGYSVSREKKESFPLTVTSAQKNPTAFYLCASSKLAGVINEQFFGPGTRLTVL.